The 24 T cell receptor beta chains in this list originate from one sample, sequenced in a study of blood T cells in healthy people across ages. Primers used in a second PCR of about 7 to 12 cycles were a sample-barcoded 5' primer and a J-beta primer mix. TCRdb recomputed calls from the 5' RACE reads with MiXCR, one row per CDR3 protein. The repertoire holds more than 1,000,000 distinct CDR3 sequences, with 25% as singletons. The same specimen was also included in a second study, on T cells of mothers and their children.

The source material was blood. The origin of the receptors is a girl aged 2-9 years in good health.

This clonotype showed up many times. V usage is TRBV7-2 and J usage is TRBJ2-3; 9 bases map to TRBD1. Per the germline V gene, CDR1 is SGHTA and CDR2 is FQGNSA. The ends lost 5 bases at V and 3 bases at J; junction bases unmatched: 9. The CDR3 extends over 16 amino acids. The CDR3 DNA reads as TGTGCCAGCAGCCGGACGGGACAGGGTTTTACAGATACGCAGTATTTT. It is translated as CASSRTGQGFTDTQYF.

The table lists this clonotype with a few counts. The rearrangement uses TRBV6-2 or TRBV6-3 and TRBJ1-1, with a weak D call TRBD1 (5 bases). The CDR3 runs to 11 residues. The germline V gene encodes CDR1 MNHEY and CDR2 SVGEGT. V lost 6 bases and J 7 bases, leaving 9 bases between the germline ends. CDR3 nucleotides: TGTGCCAGCAGCCGGGACTTTGAAGCTTTCTTT. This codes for CASSRDFEAFF.

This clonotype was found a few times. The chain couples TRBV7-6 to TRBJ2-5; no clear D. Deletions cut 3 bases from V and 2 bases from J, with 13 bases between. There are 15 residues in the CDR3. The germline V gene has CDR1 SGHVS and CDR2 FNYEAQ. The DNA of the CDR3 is TGTGCCAGCAGCTTCCATGGTACAGAGCAAGAGACCCAGTACTTC. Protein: CASSFHGTEQETQYF.

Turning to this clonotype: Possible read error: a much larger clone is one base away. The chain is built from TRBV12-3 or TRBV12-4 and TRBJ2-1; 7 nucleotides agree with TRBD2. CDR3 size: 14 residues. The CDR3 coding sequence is TGTGCCAGCAAGCCCCTGGGGGGGGGAGAGACCCGGTACTTC. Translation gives CASKPLGGGETRYF.

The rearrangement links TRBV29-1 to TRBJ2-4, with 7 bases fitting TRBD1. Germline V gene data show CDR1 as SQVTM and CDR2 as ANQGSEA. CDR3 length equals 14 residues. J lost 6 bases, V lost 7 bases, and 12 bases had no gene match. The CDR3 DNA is TGCAGCGGCCTAGACAGGGTTGGGGGAAACATTCAGTACTTC. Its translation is CSGLDRVGGNIQYF.

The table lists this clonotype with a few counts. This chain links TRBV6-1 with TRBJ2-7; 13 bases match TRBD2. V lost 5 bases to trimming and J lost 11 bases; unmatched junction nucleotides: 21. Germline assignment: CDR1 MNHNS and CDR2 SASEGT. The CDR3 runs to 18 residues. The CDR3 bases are TGTGCCAGCAGTCGAGAGACAGTTACCGGGACTAGCGGGATTAGCGAGTACTTC. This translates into CASSRETVTGTSGISEYF.

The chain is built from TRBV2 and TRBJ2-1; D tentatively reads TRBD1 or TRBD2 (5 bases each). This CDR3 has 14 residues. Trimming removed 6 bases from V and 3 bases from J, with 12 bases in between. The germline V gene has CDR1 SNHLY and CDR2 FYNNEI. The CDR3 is CASRAGSNYNEQFF. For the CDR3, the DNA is TGTGCCAGCAGGGCAGGGAGTAACTACAATGAGCAGTTCTTC.

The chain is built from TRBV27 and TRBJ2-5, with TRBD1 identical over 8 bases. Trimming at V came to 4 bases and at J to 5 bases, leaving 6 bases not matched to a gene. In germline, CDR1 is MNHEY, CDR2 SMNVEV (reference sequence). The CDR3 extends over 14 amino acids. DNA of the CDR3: TGTGCCAGCAGTTCGACAGGGGTGTGGGAGACCCAGTACTTC. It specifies CASSSTGVWETQYF.

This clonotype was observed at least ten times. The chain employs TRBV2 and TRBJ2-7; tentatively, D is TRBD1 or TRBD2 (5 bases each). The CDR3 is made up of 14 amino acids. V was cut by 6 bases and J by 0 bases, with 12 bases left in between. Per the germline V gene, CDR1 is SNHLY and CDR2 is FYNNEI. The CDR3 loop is CASRDGTTSYEQYF. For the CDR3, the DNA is TGTGCCAGCAGGGACGGGACCACCTCCTACGAGCAGTACTTC.

In DNA, the CDR3 is TGCAGTGCCGCTAGCGGGAGCGAGACCCAGTACTTC. Its protein product is CSAASGSETQYF. The V and J genes are TRBV20-1 and TRBJ2-5; TRBD2 matches 10 bases. The length of the CDR3 is 12 residues. CDR1 and CDR2 (germline): DFQATT, SNEGSKA (reference sequence). The V segment lost 6 bases and the J segment 5 bases; nucleotides outside the gene matches: 3.

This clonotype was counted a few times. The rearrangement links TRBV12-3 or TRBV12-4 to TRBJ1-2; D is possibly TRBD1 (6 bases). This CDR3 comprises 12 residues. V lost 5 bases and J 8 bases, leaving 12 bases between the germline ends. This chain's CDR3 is CASSRRDIGYTF. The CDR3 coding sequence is TGTGCCAGCAGTAGGAGGGACATCGGCTACACCTTC.

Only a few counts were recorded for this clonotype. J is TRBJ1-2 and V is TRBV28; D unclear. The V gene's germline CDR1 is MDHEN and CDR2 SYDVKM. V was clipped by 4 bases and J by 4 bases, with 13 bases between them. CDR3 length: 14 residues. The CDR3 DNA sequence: TGTGCCAGCAGTTCGAGACACGTTGTCTATGGCTACACCTTC. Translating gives CASSSRHVVYGYTF.

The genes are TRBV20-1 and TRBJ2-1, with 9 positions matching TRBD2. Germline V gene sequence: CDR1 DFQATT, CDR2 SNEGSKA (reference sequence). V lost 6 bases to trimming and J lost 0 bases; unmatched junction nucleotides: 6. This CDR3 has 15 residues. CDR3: CSATRTSDSYNEQFF. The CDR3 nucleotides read TGCAGTGCAACCAGGACTAGCGACTCCTACAATGAGCAGTTCTTC.

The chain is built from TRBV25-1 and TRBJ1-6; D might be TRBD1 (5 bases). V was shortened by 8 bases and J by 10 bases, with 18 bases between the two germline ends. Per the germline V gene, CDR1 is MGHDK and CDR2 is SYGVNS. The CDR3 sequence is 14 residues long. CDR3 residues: CASVTGTEESPLHF. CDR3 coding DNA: TGTGCCAGCGTAACCGGGACGGAAGAATCACCCCTCCACTTT.

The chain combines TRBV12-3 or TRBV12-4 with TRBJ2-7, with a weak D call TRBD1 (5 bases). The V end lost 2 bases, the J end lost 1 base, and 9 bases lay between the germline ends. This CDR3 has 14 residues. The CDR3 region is CASSLFDSSYEQYF. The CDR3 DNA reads TGTGCCAGCAGTTTATTTGACAGTTCCTACGAGCAGTACTTC.

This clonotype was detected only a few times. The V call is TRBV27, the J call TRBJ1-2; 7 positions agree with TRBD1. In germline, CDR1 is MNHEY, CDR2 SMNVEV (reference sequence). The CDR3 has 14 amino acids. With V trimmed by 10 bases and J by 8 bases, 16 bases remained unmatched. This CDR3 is CAIHDPRQGGGYTF. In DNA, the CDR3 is TGTGCCATCCACGACCCTCGACAGGGTGGGGGCTACACCTTC.

The CDR3 loop is CASSILRDSPLGEQYF. DNA for the CDR3: TGTGCCAGCAGTATACTCCGGGACTCGCCTTTGGGGGAGCAGTACTTC. The chain combines TRBV6-5 with TRBJ2-5; TRBD2 might be the D (6 bases). The V end lost 5 bases, the J end lost 11 bases, and 27 bases lay between the germline ends. Looked up from germline, CDR1 is MNHEY and CDR2 is SVGAGI. The CDR3 has 16 amino acids.

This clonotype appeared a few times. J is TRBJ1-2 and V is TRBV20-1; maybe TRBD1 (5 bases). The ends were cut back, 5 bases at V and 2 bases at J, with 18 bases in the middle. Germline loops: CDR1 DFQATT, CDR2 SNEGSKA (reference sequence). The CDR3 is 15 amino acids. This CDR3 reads CSAPDRDVNNYGYTF. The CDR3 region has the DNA TGCAGTGCTCCCGACCGGGACGTAAACAACTATGGCTACACCTTC.

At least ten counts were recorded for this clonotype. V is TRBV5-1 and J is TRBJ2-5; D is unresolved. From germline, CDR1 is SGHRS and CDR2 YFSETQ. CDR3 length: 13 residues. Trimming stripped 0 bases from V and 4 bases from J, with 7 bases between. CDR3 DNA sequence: TGCGCCAGCAGCTTGGACGTTGGAGAGACCCAGTACTTC. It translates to CASSLDVGETQYF.

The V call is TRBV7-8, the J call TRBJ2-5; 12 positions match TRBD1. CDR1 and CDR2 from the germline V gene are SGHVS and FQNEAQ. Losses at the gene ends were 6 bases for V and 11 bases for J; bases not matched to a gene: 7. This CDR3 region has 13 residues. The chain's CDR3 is CASRGTGGGKQYF. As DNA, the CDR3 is TGTGCCAGCAGGGGGACAGGGGGCGGTAAGCAGTACTTC.

As DNA, the CDR3 is TGCAGCGTTGTATTAATCTCGGGACTAGCGGCGAATGAGCAGTTCTTC. Translating gives CSVVLISGLAANEQFF. The V and J genes are TRBV29-1 and TRBJ2-1; 11 nucleotides align to TRBD2. The CDR3 extends over 16 amino acids. After removal of 4 bases from V and 7 bases from J, the junction contained 12 bases not matched to a gene. Looked up from germline, CDR1 is SQVTM and CDR2 is ANQGSEA.

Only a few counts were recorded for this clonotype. Written as DNA, the CDR3 is TGCAGCGTAAAGAGCGGGAGGGACTCCTACGAGCAGTACTTC. It specifies CSVKSGRDSYEQYF. This chain joins TRBV29-1 and TRBJ2-7, with 10 bases identical to TRBD2. The trim removed 6 bases at V and 0 bases at J, leaving 5 bases unmatched. Germline values: CDR1 SQVTM, CDR2 ANQGSEA. CDR3 length: 14 residues.

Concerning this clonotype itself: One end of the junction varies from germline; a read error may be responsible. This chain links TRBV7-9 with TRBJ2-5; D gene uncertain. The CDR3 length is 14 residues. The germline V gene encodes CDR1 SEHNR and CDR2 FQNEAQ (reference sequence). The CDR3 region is CTSSLSDIQETQYF. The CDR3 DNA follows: TGTACCAGCAGCTTGTCAGATATCCAAGAGACCCAGTACTTC.

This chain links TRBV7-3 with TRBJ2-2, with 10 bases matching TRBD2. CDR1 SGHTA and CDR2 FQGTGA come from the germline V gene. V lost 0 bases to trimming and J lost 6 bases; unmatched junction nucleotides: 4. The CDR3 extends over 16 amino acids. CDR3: CASSLTPSGSSGELFF. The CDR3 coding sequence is TGTGCCAGCAGCTTAACGCCTAGCGGGAGCTCCGGGGAGCTGTTTTTT.